Shown below are 13 T cell receptor beta chains from a single sample sequenced in a study of blood T cells in healthy people across ages (dated by TCRdb to between 2015 and 2017). The library was generated by 5' RACE. Instrument used: Illumina HiSeq 2500. The second PCR ran for about 7 to 11 cycles and used a J-beta primer mix along with a sample-barcoded 5' primer. TCRdb applied fastp at Q25 and MiXCR to the public reads, then kept only in-frame beta chains. Each CDR3 protein gets just one entry, which takes the most common genes and DNA from the rows behind it. Within this sample are approximately 830,000 distinct CDR3 sequences, with 60% to 80% of them counted one time only. Roughly 25% of the sample is in the top ten clones. The sample was blood. All receptors derive from a man aged 25 to 40 in good health.

In its sample, this clonotype was seen a few times. This sequence joins TRBV14 and TRBJ2-7; D uncertain. The CDR3 sequence is 15 residues long. Germline V gene lookup returns CDR1 SGHDN and CDR2 FVKESK. Trimming removed 0 bases at V and 2 bases at J, with 11 bases between. The CDR3 loop is CASSQEYVSAYEQYF. Written as DNA, the CDR3 is TGTGCCAGCAGCCAAGAGTACGTATCAGCCTACGAGCAGTACTTC.

The chain combines TRBV9 with TRBJ2-5; D is ambiguous. Germline V lookup: CDR1 SGDLS, CDR2 YYNGEE. V lost 3 bases to trimming and J lost 5 bases, with 11 bases between them. The length of the CDR3 is 13 residues. The CDR3: CASSGVRWETQYF. The CDR3 coding sequence is TGTGCCAGCAGCGGGGTAAGGTGGGAGACCCAGTACTTC.

The rearrangement joins TRBV6-4 to TRBJ2-1; TRBD1 aligns across 7 bases. With V trimmed by 4 bases and J by 2 bases, 5 bases remained unmatched. This CDR3 spans 15 amino acids. Per the germline V gene, CDR1 is MRHNA and CDR2 is SNTAGT. CDR3 in amino acids: CASSGHRGPYNEQFF. The CDR3 DNA reads TGTGCCAGCAGTGGACACAGGGGCCCCTACAATGAGCAGTTCTTC.

The genes are TRBV28 and TRBJ2-7; tentatively, D is TRBD1 (6 bases). The J call may be mistaken, given a closer DNA end match to TRBJ2-5. CDR3 length equals 13 residues. The V gene's germline CDR1 is MDHEN and CDR2 SYDVKM. The DNA of the CDR3 is TGTGCCAGCAGGATACAGGGTGCAGAGACCCAGTACTTC. It translates to CASRIQGAETQYF.

This clonotype came up a few times. This chain uses TRBV9 with TRBJ2-5; 8 bases are a match to TRBD2. This CDR3 is built from 15 residues. Germline V gene data show CDR1 as SGDLS and CDR2 as YYNGEE. J gave up 2 bases and V 4 bases, and 7 bases lay outside the gene matches. CDR3 coding DNA: TGTGCCAGCAGCCGATCGGGGGGGGAACAAGAGACCCAGTACTTC. Residues: CASSRSGGEQETQYF.

CDR3 residues: CSASDRRTHITDTQYF. The DNA of the CDR3 is TGCAGTGCTTCCGACCGGCGGACCCACATAACAGATACGCAGTATTTT. The chain uses TRBV20-1 and TRBJ2-3; D uncertain. Germline V gives CDR1 DFQATT, CDR2 SNEGSKA (reference sequence). The ends were cut back, 5 bases at V and 3 bases at J, with 21 bases in the middle. The CDR3 has 16 amino acids.

This clonotype has more than one count but fewer than ten. The rearrangement uses TRBV12-3 or TRBV12-4 and TRBJ2-3; D perhaps matches TRBD2 (6 bases). The CDR3 is 21 amino acids. Trimming left V 6 bases short and J 1 base short, with 32 bases between. Here the CDR3 DNA reads TGTGCCAGCAGCTCCCAATCCTCCCGTGGATCACTCGGGGGACGCACAGATACGCAGTATTTT. Its protein product is CASSSQSSRGSLGGRTDTQYF.

This chain joins TRBV5-6 and TRBJ1-2, with D possibly matching TRBD1 (5 bases). This CDR3 has 14 residues. From germline, CDR1 is SGHDT and CDR2 YYEEEE. V lost 4 bases and J 3 bases, leaving 13 bases between the germline ends. The CDR3 DNA is TGTGCCAGCAGCACATCAGGGAGGGACTATGGCTACACCTTC. It is translated as CASSTSGRDYGYTF.

V is TRBV4-3 and J is TRBJ1-5, with D perhaps matching TRBD1 (5 bases). V was shortened by 1 base and J by 1 base, with 14 bases between the two germline ends. From germline, CDR1 is LGHNA and CDR2 YSLEER. This CDR3 has 17 amino acids. The CDR3 coding sequence is TGCGCCAGCAGCCAAGTCGCCGGGGGGTTAAGCAATCAGCCCCAGCATTTT. This sequence encodes CASSQVAGGLSNQPQHF.

The V and J genes are TRBV7-2 and TRBJ2-3; unclear D gene. This CDR3 comprises 14 residues. Germline assignment: CDR1 SGHTA and CDR2 FQGNSA. Between the trimmed V and J ends, which lost 5 bases and 2 bases, there was a span of 11 bases. CDR3 in amino acids: CASSPARPTDTQYF. CDR3 in DNA: TGTGCCAGCAGCCCAGCACGACCCACAGATACGCAGTATTTT.

The rearrangement uses TRBV29-1 and TRBJ1-2; a weak D match, TRBD1 (5 bases). V was trimmed by 1 base and J by 5 bases, leaving 14 bases between them. The CDR3 totals 14 residues. Germline-derived CDR1 and CDR2 are SQVTM and ANQGSEA. The CDR3 region is CSVEGKGAVYGYTF. The CDR3 DNA sequence: TGCAGCGTTGAAGGGAAAGGGGCGGTGTATGGCTACACCTTC.

The chain is built from TRBV29-1 and TRBJ2-1; 11 nucleotides align to TRBD2. Germline trimming cut 4 bases from V and 13 bases from J; bases unmatched to any gene: 18. Germline V gene data show CDR1 as SQVTM and CDR2 as ANQGSEA. The length of the CDR3 is 16 residues. CDR3 sequence: CSVGGLAGGRGETQFF. Here the CDR3 DNA reads TGCAGCGTTGGTGGGCTAGCGGGGGGAAGGGGAGAGACCCAGTTCTTC.

This sequence joins TRBV20-1 and TRBJ2-3; D unresolved. V gave up 1 base and J gave up 2 bases, with 10 bases separating them. This CDR3 spans 14 amino acids. The germline V gene encodes CDR1 DFQATT and CDR2 SNEGSKA (reference sequence). The CDR3 reads CSARGKVITDTQYF. CDR3 nucleotides: TGCAGTGCTAGAGGGAAGGTTATCACAGATACGCAGTATTTT.